One and the same sample provided the 27 T cell receptor delta chains below, sequenced in a study of gamma-delta chains in newborns, infants, children. TCRdb re-called the reads via CATT. The table lists more than 7,500 delta-chain clones, about 23% of them singletons. Sequencing was performed on blood. Source of these receptors: a child who was a newborn, infant or young child, either healthy, febrile or measles-vaccinated (not recorded which).

About this clone itself: This same CDR3 is encoded by further DNA sequences in the sample. This chain uses TRDV2 with TRDJ1, with 13 bases that match TRDD3. The CDR3 is made up of 18 amino acids. Germline CDR1 reads GEAIGNYY; CDR2 reads EKD. Unmatched junction bases numbered 9, after V lost 3 bases and J lost 0 bases. The CDR3 sequence: CACDYVLGDTRYTDKLIF. The CDR3 coding sequence is TGTGCCTGTGACTATGTACTGGGGGATACGAGGTACACCGATAAACTCATCTTT.

The chain joins TRDV1 to TRDJ1, with a tentative D call TRDD3 (5 bases). V shed 3 bases and J shed 0 bases, with 29 bases lying between them. The CDR3 length is 21 residues. Germline V gives CDR1 TSWWSYY, CDR2 QGS. The CDR3 DNA is TGTGCTCTTGGGGAGGGGGGCAGTGGGGAGAAGCCCCCAGAGTACACCGATAAACTCATCTTT. Translating it yields CALGEGGSGEKPPEYTDKLIF.

This clone was picked up one time. The CDR3 here is CACDTRERGGGFERADKLIF. In DNA, the CDR3 is TGTGCCTGTGACACCCGTGAGAGAGGTGGGGGATTCGAGCGGGCCGATAAACTCATCTTT. This chain links TRDV2 with TRDJ1, with TRDD3 matching over 8 bases. Looked up from germline, CDR1 is GEAIGNYY and CDR2 is EKD. V gave up 0 bases and J gave up 3 bases; unmatched junction bases: 20. The CDR3 is 20 residues long.

This clone was seen a handful of times. This chain uses TRDV1 with TRDJ1; perhaps TRDD3 as D (6 bases). Trimming shortened V by 5 bases and J by 5 bases, and 24 bases separated the two germline ends. Germline values: CDR1 TSWWSYY, CDR2 QGS. The CDR3 contains 17 residues. CDR3 in amino acids: CALGNELLARLGDKLIF. The CDR3 nucleotides read TGTGCTCTTGGGAACGAACTTCTAGCGCGACTGGGAGATAAACTCATCTTT.

By proportion, this clone is medium-sized. This specimen includes other DNA sequences encoding the same CDR3. The V call is TRDV2, the J call TRDJ1; 10 bases are a match to TRDD3. Per germline, CDR1 GEAIGNYY and CDR2 EKD. CDR3 length: 16 residues. The trim removed 3 bases at V and 4 bases at J, leaving 10 bases unmatched. This CDR3 is CACDQIGGYAGDKLIF. Written as DNA, the CDR3 is TGTGCCTGTGACCAGATCGGGGGATACGCAGGCGATAAACTCATCTTT.

The chain joins TRDV3 to TRDJ1; D perhaps matches TRDD3 (6 bases). Germline V gene data show CDR1 as TVYSNPD and CDR2 as GDNSRS (reference sequence). The CDR3 totals 15 residues. V lost 4 bases and J lost 4, with 22 bases in between. The CDR3 sequence: CAYPAWGVRVDKLIF. The CDR3 DNA is TGTGCCTACCCCGCATGGGGGGTACGCGTCGATAAACTCATCTTT.

The genes are TRDV3 and TRDJ1, with 8 bases identical to TRDD3. CDR1 is TVYSNPD and CDR2 is GDNSRS in the germline V gene (reference sequence). J lost 7 bases, V lost 5 bases, and 24 bases had no gene match. The CDR3 extends over 17 amino acids. The CDR3 spells CAPRAYPLTMGDPKLIF. DNA of the CDR3: TGTGCCCCCCGGGCTTATCCCCTTACCATGGGGGATCCTAAACTCATCTTT. The full variable domain, completed using reference TRDV3 and TRDJ1, is CDKVTQSSPDQTVASGSEVVLLCTYDTVYSNPDLFWYRIRPDYSFQFVFYGDNSRSEGADFTQGRFSVKHILTQKAFHLVISPVRTEDSATYYCAPRAYPLTMGDPKLIFGKGTRVTVEP.

This clone appeared a few times. The rearrangement joins TRDV2 to TRDJ3; 7 nucleotides align to TRDD3. Germline V gene lookup returns CDR1 GEAIGNYY and CDR2 EKD. The CDR3 is made up of 21 amino acids. The ends lost 0 bases at V and 0 bases at J; junction bases unmatched: 13. The CDR3 bases are TGTGCCTGTGACACCCCTTATCTGGGGGGACCAAGCTCCTGGGACACCCGACAGATGTTTTTC. This gives the protein CACDTPYLGGPSSWDTRQMFF.

This clone was observed a few times. This chain uses TRDV2 with TRDJ1; 9 bases line up with TRDD3. Losses at the gene ends were 0 bases for V and 2 bases for J; bases not matched to a gene: 3. This CDR3 contains 15 residues. Germline V gene lookup returns CDR1 GEAIGNYY and CDR2 EKD. CDR3 sequence (DNA): TGTGCCTGTGACACCGTTGGGGATACGACCGATAAACTCATCTTT. Amino acids: CACDTVGDTTDKLIF.

The chain carries TRDV2 and TRDJ3, with 11 bases matching TRDD3. Losses at the gene ends were 0 bases for V and 0 bases for J; bases not matched to a gene: 12. The CDR3 runs to 22 residues. Germline V gives CDR1 GEAIGNYY, CDR2 EKD. CDR3: CACDTGLLGDTRSSWDTRQMFF. The CDR3, as DNA: TGTGCCTGTGACACCGGTCTCCTGGGGGATACCCGAAGCTCCTGGGACACCCGACAGATGTTTTTC.

Comments on this clone: At one end the junction does not follow the germline gene, possibly because of a read error. The chain combines TRDV2 with TRDJ1; D remains unclear. Germline V gene sequence: CDR1 GEAIGNYY, CDR2 EKD. There are 14 residues in the CDR3. The CDR3 DNA reads TGTGCCTGTGAATCCTTACTCCTCACCGCTAAACTCATCTTT. Its translation is CACESLLLTAKLIF.

This clone was counted a few times. Germline is not matched at one junction end, which may reflect a read error. The identical CDR3 is also encoded by other nucleotide sequences in the sample. The chain carries TRDV2 and TRDJ3; 12 nucleotides align to TRDD3. CDR3 size: 21 residues. Germline lookup yields CDR1 GEAIGNYY and CDR2 EKD. In nucleotides, the CDR3 is TGTGCCTGTGACACCCTACTGGGGGATACTATAAGCTCCTGGGACACCCGGCAGATGTTTTTC. Translating gives CACDTLLGDTISSWDTRQMFF.

The V call is TRDV2, the J call TRDJ1; 10 nucleotides match TRDD3. Germline V gene lookup returns CDR1 GEAIGNYY and CDR2 EKD. The trim removed 4 bases at V and 3 bases at J, leaving 7 bases unmatched. This CDR3 is built from 15 residues. The chain's CDR3 is CACEQLGDIADKLIF. CDR3 nucleotides: TGTGCCTGTGAACAGCTGGGGGATATCGCCGATAAACTCATCTTT.

This clone showed up just a few times. This rearrangement joins TRDV1 to TRDJ1, with 11 positions matching TRDD3. Per germline, CDR1 TSWWSYY and CDR2 QGS. The length of the CDR3 is 20 residues. Unmatched junction bases numbered 21, after V lost 5 bases and J lost 4 bases. In nucleotides, the CDR3 is TGTGCTCTTGGGTTCTTCCTACGAAGGTGGGGGATACGCGGGGTCGATAAACTCATCTTT. Protein product: CALGFFLRRWGIRGVDKLIF.

As concerns this clone: A much larger clone lies a single base off, so this may be a read error. The sample has other DNA sequences that encode this CDR3 too. The chain is built from TRDV2 and TRDJ1; 11 bases align to TRDD3. The CDR3 is 21 residues long. Germline-derived CDR1 and CDR2 are GEAIGNYY and EKD. In DNA form, the CDR3 reads TGTGCCTGTGACAGCCTTCCCGGGGAACTGGGGGATAACTTGTACACCGATAAACTTATCTTT. It yields the protein CACDSLPGELGDNLYTDKLIF.

Concerning this clone: Possible read error: a much larger clone is one base away. V is TRDV2 and J is TRDJ3, with 12 bases aligning to TRDD3. Germline V lookup: CDR1 GEAIGNYY, CDR2 EKD. The CDR3 is 21 residues long. The CDR3 DNA follows: TGTGCCTGTGACACCGTACTGGGGGATACAAAAGAGTCCTGGGACACCCGACGGATGTTTTTC. Translated, it gives CACDTVLGDTKESWDTRRMFF.

This clone was seen more than once but under ten times. This chain connects TRDV3 to TRDJ1; TRDD3 matches 7 bases. Germline lookup yields CDR1 TVYSNPD and CDR2 GDNSRS (reference sequence). With V trimmed by 4 bases and J by 0 bases, 17 bases remained unmatched. This CDR3 comprises 17 residues. CDR3 sequence (DNA): TGTGCCTCTACGAGCCTAGAGTGGGGGACAGACACCGATAAACTCATCTTT. Translation: CASTSLEWGTDTDKLIF.

The chain has TRDV2 and TRDJ1; 13 bases match TRDD3. Germline trimming cut 3 bases from V and 5 bases from J; bases unmatched to any gene: 14. Germline V gene sequence: CDR1 GEAIGNYY, CDR2 EKD. This CDR3 is built from 18 residues. CDR3 nucleotides: TGTGCCTGTGACCCCGTACTGGGGGATACGGCGAGGGGGGATAAACTCATCTTT. Amino acids: CACDPVLGDTARGDKLIF.

Sample share makes this clone medium-sized. The rearrangement uses TRDV2 and TRDJ4; 13 bases fit TRDD3. Losses at the gene ends were 0 bases for V and 0 bases for J; bases not matched to a gene: 6. The CDR3 sequence is 17 residues long. Germline lookup yields CDR1 GEAIGNYY and CDR2 EKD. The CDR3 region is CACDTVLGDTEARPLIF. DNA for the CDR3: TGTGCCTGTGACACCGTACTGGGGGATACGGAGGCCAGACCCCTGATCTTT.

This clone is labeled as medium-sized. The chain has TRDV2 and TRDJ1, with D possibly TRDD3 on 6 matching bases. This CDR3 is 16 amino acids long. Germline CDR1 reads GEAIGNYY; CDR2 reads EKD. The V end lost 3 bases, the J end lost 1 base, and 17 bases lay between the germline ends. The DNA of the CDR3 is TGTGCCTGTGACCCGCTTGTGTTGGGGGCCACCGATAAACTCATCTTT. It encodes CACDPLVLGATDKLIF.

This clone was seen more than once but under ten times. The gene calls are TRDV1 and TRDJ1; the D gene is possibly TRDD3 (10 bases). The CDR3 extends over 22 amino acids. The V gene's germline CDR1 is TSWWSYY and CDR2 QGS. The germline V and J ends were trimmed by 2 bases and 8 bases, with 39 bases remaining between them. CDR3 in amino acids: CALGEVLPTPRTGGSAIGKLIF. The CDR3 region has the DNA TGTGCTCTTGGGGAAGTCCTTCCTACGCCTCGGACTGGGGGATCCGCTATTGGGAAACTCATCTTT.

This clone was picked up a small number of times. At one end, the junction sequence differs from germline, possibly due to a read error. The same CDR3 also results from other DNA sequences found in this sample. The rearrangement uses TRDV1 and TRDJ1, with TRDD3 matching over 10 bases. The CDR3 has 17 amino acids. The germline gives CDR1 TSWWSYY, CDR2 QGS. CDR3 residues: CALGKFRTGGYTDKLIF. CDR3 bases: TGCGCTCTTGGCAAATTTCGTACTGGGGGATACACCGATAAACTCATCTTT.

As concerns this clone: Other DNA sequences of this sample code for an identical CDR3. The chain has TRDV2 and TRDJ1; 9 nucleotides match TRDD3. The CDR3 sequence is 15 residues long. Trimming at V came to 9 bases and at J to 10 bases, leaving 20 bases not matched to a gene. Germline CDR1 is GEAIGNYY and CDR2 is EKD. CDR3 loop: CALRVLGDTWGGLIF. The CDR3 coding sequence is TGTGCCCTTCGGGTACTGGGGGACACCTGGGGGGGACTCATCTTT.

Worth noting for this clone: A much bigger clone sits one base away, suggesting this may be a read error. J is TRDJ1 and V is TRDV2; 9 nucleotides match TRDD3. J lost 9 bases, V lost 0 bases, and 13 bases had no gene match. Per the germline V gene, CDR1 is GEAIGNYY and CDR2 is EKD. CDR3 length: 16 amino acids. In DNA form, the CDR3 reads TGTGCCTGTGACACCGTGAGTACTGGGGGACACGTTGAACTCATCTTT. It encodes CACDTVSTGGHVELIF.

J is TRDJ1 and V is TRDV2, with 7 bases that match TRDD2. The CDR3 has 17 residues. The germline gives CDR1 GEAIGNYY, CDR2 EKD. V was clipped by 4 bases and J by 0 bases; unmatched bases: 13. For the CDR3, the DNA is TGTGCCTGTGAATTCCTACAGGGTCCTCAGTACACCGATAAACTCATCTTT. Amino acids: CACEFLQGPQYTDKLIF.

The chain employs TRDV2 and TRDJ1; 12 nucleotides agree with TRDD3. V was clipped by 3 bases and J by 4 bases; unmatched bases: 5. Germline CDR1 is GEAIGNYY and CDR2 is EKD. This CDR3 comprises 15 residues. CDR3 DNA: TGTGCCTGTGACCCACTGGGGGATACCAACGATAAACTCATCTTT. Amino acids: CACDPLGDTNDKLIF.

This clone has just a few counts. The junction does not match germline at one end; this may be a read error. The same CDR3 can be traced to other DNA sequences in this sample. The chain joins TRDV2 to TRDJ2, with 11 bases fitting TRDD3. The CDR3 contains 20 residues. Germline-derived CDR1 and CDR2 are GEAIGNYY and EKD. CDR3 bases: TGTGCCTGCGACACTATTTCCGTACTGGGGGATAAACCTTTGACAGCACAACTCTTCTTT. Encoded protein: CACDTISVLGDKPLTAQLFF.